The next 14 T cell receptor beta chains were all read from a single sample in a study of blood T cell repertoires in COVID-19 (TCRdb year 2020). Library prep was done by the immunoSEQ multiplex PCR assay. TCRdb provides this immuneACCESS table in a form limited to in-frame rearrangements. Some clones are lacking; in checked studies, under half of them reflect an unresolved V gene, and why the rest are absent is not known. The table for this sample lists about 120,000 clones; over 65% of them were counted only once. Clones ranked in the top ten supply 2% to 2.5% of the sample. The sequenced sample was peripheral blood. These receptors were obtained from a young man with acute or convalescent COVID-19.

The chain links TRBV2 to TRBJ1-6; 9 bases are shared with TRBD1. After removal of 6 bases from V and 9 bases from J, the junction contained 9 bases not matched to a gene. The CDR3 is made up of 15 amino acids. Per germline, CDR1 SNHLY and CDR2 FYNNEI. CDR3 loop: CASRPMTGGGSPLHF. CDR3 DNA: TGTGCCAGCAGGCCAATGACAGGGGGTGGTTCACCCCTCCACTTT.

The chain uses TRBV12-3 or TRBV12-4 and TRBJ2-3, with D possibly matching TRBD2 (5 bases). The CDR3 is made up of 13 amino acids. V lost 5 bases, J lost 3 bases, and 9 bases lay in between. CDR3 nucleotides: TGTGCCAGCAGTCCGGGGAATACAGATACGCAGTATTTT. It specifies CASSPGNTDTQYF.

CDR3 nucleotides: TGTGCCAGCAGCTTGGGTTTTGGGCAGTTCTATGGCTACACCTTC. Translated, it gives CASSLGFGQFYGYTF. The V call is TRBV5-6, the J call TRBJ1-2; D uncertain. Trimming removed 0 bases at V and 4 bases at J, with 13 bases between. This CDR3 is 15 amino acids long. CDR1 and CDR2 from the germline V gene are SGHDT and YYEEEE. Complete variable domain (other parts from reference TRBV5-6 and TRBJ1-2): DAGVTQSPTHLIKTRGQQVTLRCSPKSGHDTVSWYQQALGQGPQFIFQYYEEEERQRGNFPDRFSGHQFPNYSSELNVNALLLGDSALYLCASSLGFGQFYGYTFGSGTRLTVV.

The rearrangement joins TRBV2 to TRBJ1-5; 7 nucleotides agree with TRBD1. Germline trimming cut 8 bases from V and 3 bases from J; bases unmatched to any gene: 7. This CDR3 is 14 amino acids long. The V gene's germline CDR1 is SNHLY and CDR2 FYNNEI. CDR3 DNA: TGTGCCAGCGGGGAGACAGGGTTCAATCAGCCCCAGCATTTT. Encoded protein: CASGETGFNQPQHF.

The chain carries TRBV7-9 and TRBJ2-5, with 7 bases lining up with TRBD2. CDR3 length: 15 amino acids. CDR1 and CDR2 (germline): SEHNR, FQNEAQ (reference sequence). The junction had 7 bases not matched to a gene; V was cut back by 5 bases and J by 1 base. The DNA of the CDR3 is TGTGCCAGCAGCCGCAGGACTAGGCGCCAAGAGACCCAGTACTTC. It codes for CASSRRTRRQETQYF.

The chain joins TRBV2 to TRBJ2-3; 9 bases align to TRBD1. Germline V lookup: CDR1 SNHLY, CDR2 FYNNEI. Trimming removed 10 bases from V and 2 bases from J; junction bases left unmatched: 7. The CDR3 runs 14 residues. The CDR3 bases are TGTGCCAAACAGGGGGCGCGGGACACAGATACGCAGTATTTT. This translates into CAKQGARDTDTQYF.

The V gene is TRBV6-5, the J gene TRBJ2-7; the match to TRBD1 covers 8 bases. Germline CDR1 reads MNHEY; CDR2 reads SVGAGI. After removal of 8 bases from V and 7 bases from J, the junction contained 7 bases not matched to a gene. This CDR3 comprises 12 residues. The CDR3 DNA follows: TGTGCCAGCCTAAGGACAGGGCAAGAGCAGTACTTC. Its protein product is CASLRTGQEQYF.

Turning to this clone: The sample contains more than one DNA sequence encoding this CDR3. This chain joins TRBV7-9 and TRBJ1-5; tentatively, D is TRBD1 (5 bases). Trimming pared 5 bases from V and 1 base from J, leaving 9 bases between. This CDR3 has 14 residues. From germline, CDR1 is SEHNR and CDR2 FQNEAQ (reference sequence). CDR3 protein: CASSLDSSNQPQHF. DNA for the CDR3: TGTGCCAGCAGCCTCGACAGCAGCAATCAGCCCCAGCATTTT.

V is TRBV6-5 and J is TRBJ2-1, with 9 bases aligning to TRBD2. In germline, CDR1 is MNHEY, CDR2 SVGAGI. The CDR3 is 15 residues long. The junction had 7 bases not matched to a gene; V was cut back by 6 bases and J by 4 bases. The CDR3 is CASSAGTSLYNEQFF. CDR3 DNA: TGTGCCAGCAGCGCCGGGACTAGCCTATACAATGAGCAGTTCTTC.

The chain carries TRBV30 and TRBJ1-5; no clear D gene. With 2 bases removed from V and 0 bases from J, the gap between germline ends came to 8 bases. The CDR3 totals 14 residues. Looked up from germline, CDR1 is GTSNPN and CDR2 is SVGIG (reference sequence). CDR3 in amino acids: CAWSLAISNQPQHF. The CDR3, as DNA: TGTGCCTGGAGTTTGGCCATTAGCAATCAGCCCCAGCATTTT.

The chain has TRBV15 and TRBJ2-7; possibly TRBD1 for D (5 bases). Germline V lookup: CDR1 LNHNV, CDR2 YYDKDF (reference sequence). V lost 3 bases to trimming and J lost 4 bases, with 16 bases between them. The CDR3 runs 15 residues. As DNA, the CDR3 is TGTGCCACCAGCAGTGGCTCAGGGCTGGGGTACGAGCAGTACTTC. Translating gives CATSSGSGLGYEQYF. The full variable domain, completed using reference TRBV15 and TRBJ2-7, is DAMVIQNPRYQVTQFGKPVTLSCSQTLNHNVMYWYQQKSSQAPKLLFHYYDKDFNNEADTPDNFQSRRPNTSFCFLDIRSPGLGDTAMYLCATSSGSGLGYEQYFGPGTRLTVT.

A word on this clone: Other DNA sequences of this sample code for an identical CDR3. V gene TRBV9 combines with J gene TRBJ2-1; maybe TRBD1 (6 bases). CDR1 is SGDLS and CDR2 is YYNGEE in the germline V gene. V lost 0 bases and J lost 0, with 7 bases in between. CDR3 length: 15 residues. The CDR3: CASSVGGGSYNEQFF. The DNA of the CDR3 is TGTGCCAGCAGCGTAGGAGGGGGCTCCTACAATGAGCAGTTCTTC.

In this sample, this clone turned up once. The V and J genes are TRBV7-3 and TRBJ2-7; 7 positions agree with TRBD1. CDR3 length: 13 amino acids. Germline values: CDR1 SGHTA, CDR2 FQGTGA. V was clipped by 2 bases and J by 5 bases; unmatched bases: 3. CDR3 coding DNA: TGTGCCAGCAGCTTATACAGGGGCGACGAGCAGTACTTC. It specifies CASSLYRGDEQYF. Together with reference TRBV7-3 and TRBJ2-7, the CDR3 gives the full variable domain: GAGVSQTPSNKVTEKGKYVELRCDPISGHTALYWYRQSLGQGPEFLIYFQGTGAADDSGLPNDRFFAVRPEGSVSTLKIQRTERGDSAVYLCASSLYRGDEQYFGPGTRLTVT.

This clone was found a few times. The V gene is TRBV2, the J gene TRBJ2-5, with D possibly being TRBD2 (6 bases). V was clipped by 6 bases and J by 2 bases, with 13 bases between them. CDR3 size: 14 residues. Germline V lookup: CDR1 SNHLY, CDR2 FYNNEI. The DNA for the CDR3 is TGTGCCAGCAGGGAATTTGGGGGGCAAGAGACCCAGTACTTC. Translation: CASREFGGQETQYF.